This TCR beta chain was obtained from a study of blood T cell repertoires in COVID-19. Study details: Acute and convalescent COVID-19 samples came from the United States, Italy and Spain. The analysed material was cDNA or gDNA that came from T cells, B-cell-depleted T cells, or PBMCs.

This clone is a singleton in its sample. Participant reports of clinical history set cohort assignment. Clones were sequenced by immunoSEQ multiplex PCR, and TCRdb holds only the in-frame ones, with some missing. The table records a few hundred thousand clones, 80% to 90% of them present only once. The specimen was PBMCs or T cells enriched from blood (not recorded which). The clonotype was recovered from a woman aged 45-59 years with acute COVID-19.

Here the CDR3 DNA reads TGTGCCAGCCGGCCAGGGCGGGGCTACACCTTC. This gives the protein CASRPGRGYTF. V and J are TRBV7-3 and TRBJ1-2; maybe TRBD1 (5 bases). There are 11 residues in the CDR3. Looked up from germline, CDR1 is SGHTA and CDR2 is FQGTGA. Trimming removed 8 bases from V and 8 bases from J, with 12 bases in between.